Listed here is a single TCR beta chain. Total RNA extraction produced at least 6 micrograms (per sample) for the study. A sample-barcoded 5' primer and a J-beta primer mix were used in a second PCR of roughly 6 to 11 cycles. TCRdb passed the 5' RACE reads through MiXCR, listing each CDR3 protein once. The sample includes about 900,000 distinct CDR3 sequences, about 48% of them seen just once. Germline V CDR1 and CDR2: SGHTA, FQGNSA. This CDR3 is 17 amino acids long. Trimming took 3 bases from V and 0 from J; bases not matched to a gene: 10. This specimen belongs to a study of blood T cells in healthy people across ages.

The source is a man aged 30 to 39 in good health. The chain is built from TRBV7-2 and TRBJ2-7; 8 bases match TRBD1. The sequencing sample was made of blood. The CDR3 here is CASSFPQGASSSYEQYF. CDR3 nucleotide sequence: TGTGCCAGCAGCTTCCCTCAGGGGGCCTCTAGCTCCTACGAGCAGTACTTC.